This T cell receptor (beta chain) was documented in a study of blood T cell repertoires in COVID-19. Study-wide context: The analysed material was cDNA or gDNA that came from T cells, B-cell-depleted T cells, or PBMCs.

Trimming stripped 6 bases from V and 4 bases from J, with 10 bases between. From germline, CDR1 is KGHSH and CDR2 LQKENI. The length of the CDR3 is 14 residues. In the original analysis: Reference gene primer amplification gave estimated nucleated cell counts. Sequenced by immunoSEQ multiplex PCR; TCRdb stores in-frame clones only, minus some. V and J calls and clone size are those listed in that table; D and trimming were worked out from the DNA. The sample yields tens of thousands of clones, 65% to 90% seen once. The sequenced material came from peripheral blood. The TCR originated in a human donor in a cohort sampled during active COVID-19. The J gene is TRBJ2-6, the V gene TRBV18; D is undetermined. CDR3 protein: CASSQESGANVLTF. The CDR3 bases are TGTGCCAGCTCCCAGGAATCCGGGGCCAACGTCCTGACTTTC.